Presented here are 24 T cell receptor beta chains from one specimen sequenced in a study of T cells of healthy individuals. TCRdb re-called the 5' RACE reads through MiXCR, storing one row per CDR3 protein. The sample holds around 90,000 distinct CDR3 sequences, roughly 5% seen once. The source is a female donor in good health.

This clonotype was seen a few times. This chain connects TRBV2 to TRBJ2-6; 8 nucleotides match TRBD1. Trimming cost V 6 bases and J 1 base; bases outside gene matches: 5. The CDR3 covers 16 residues. CDR1 and CDR2 from the germline V gene are SNHLY and FYNNEI. The DNA for the CDR3 is TGTGCCAGCAGGCAGGGGGCGTTTTCTGGGGCCAACGTCCTGACTTTC. Translating it yields CASRQGAFSGANVLTF.

In this sample, this clonotype turned up many times. The rearrangement links TRBV20-1 to TRBJ1-4, with no clear D. Germline CDR1 and CDR2: DFQATT and SNEGSKA (reference sequence). This CDR3 is 10 amino acids long. Trimming pared 6 bases from V and 6 bases from J, leaving 5 bases between. The CDR3 DNA is TGCAGTGCGAGGGATGAAAAACTGTTTTTT. This sequence encodes CSARDEKLFF.

This clonotype showed up many times. The V gene is TRBV11-2, the J gene TRBJ1-1; D not resolved. Germline CDR1 SGHAT, CDR2 FQNNGV. The CDR3 covers 17 residues. V dropped 1 base and J dropped 1 base, with 16 bases sitting between them. CDR3 nucleotides: TGTGCCAGCAGCTTAGTCCTCCAGGAAGTTGGGAACACTGAAGCTTTCTTT. Its protein is CASSLVLQEVGNTEAFF.

This clonotype was found a few times. The rearrangement uses TRBV28 and TRBJ2-5, with 10 positions matching TRBD2. The CDR3 length is 17 residues. Germline CDR1 MDHEN, CDR2 SYDVKM. The V and J ends lost 3 bases and 3 bases, in that order; junction bases with no gene match: 10. CDR3 DNA sequence: TGTGCCAGCAGTTTGGTGGGCGTAGCGGGAGGTAAAGAGACCCAGTACTTC. Protein: CASSLVGVAGGKETQYF.

In the case of this clonotype: This may be a read error, as it is one base from a much larger clone. The chain recombines TRBV14 with TRBJ2-1; D remains ambiguous. Germline lookup yields CDR1 SGHDN and CDR2 FVKESK. This CDR3 has 14 residues. CDR3 sequence reads: CACSQARPGDEQFF. DNA of the CDR3: TGTGCCTGCAGCCAAGCAAGGCCAGGCGATGAGCAGTTCTTC.

V is TRBV28 and J is TRBJ1-1, with D possibly being TRBD1 (6 bases). Germline V CDR1 and CDR2: MDHEN, SYDVKM. Trimming cost V 10 bases and J 1 base, with 13 bases left between them. CDR3 length: 13 residues. This chain's CDR3 is CATGQGQNTEAFF. CDR3 nucleotide sequence: TGTGCCACAGGCCAGGGGCAGAACACTGAAGCTTTCTTT.

This clonotype was recorded at least ten times. V gene TRBV9 combines with J gene TRBJ2-1; TRBD2 agrees at 9 bases. The CDR3 sequence is 19 residues long. In germline, CDR1 is SGDLS, CDR2 YYNGEE. V lost 3 bases to trimming and J lost 2 bases; unmatched junction nucleotides: 15. DNA of the CDR3: TGTGCCAGCAGCGCGCGACCTGACCTAGCGGGGCTTGCCTACAATGAGCAGTTCTTC. Its translation: CASSARPDLAGLAYNEQFF.

In regard to this clonotype: A single base separates this from a much larger clone, so it may be a read error. V usage is TRBV2 and J usage is TRBJ1-5; a possible D gene is TRBD1 (5 bases). The CDR3 consists of 14 residues. CDR1 and CDR2 (germline): SNHLY, FYNNEI. The CDR3: CASSGDGVNQPKHF. Here the CDR3 DNA reads TGTGCCAGCAGTGGGGACGGGGTTAATCAGCCCAAGCATTTT.

This clonotype came up many times. The chain is built from TRBV27 and TRBJ2-4; the D is unclear. The V gene lost 3 bases and the J gene lost 3 bases, with 6 bases spanning the gap. Germline CDR1 MNHEY, CDR2 SMNVEV (reference sequence). The CDR3 spans 13 residues. The CDR3 DNA reads TGTGCCAGCAGTTTCGGTAGCAAAAACATTCAGTACTTC. Protein product: CASSFGSKNIQYF.

This clonotype was found many times. The V and J genes are TRBV20-1 and TRBJ1-2; 8 positions match TRBD1. From germline, CDR1 is DFQATT and CDR2 SNEGSKA (reference sequence). Trimming cost V 2 bases and J 0 bases; bases outside gene matches: 5. The CDR3 has 15 amino acids. DNA for the CDR3: TGCAGTGCTAGAACCTACAGGGGGGCTAACTATGGCTACACCTTC. Its translation is CSARTYRGANYGYTF.

This clonotype occurred many times. The chain couples TRBV6-2 or TRBV6-3 to TRBJ2-6; D possibly corresponds to TRBD1 (5 bases). Germline V gene data show CDR1 as MNHEY and CDR2 as SVGEGT. This CDR3 has 15 residues. Trimming shortened V by 2 bases and J by 1 base, and 6 bases separated the two germline ends. CDR3 in DNA: TGTGCCAGCAGTTACCGACAGTCTGGGGCCAACGTCCTGACTTTC. It specifies CASSYRQSGANVLTF.

This clonotype was detected ten times or more. V usage is TRBV29-1 and J usage is TRBJ2-7; D ambiguous. The CDR3 loop spans 12 amino acids. Trimming shortened V by 4 bases and J by 7 bases, and 14 bases separated the two germline ends. CDR1 is SQVTM, CDR2 ANQGSEA, per germline. CDR3 DNA sequence: TGCAGCGTTGTGATCCACCCGCGGGAGCAGTACTTC. Amino acids: CSVVIHPREQYF.

This clonotype was counted ten times or more. The rearrangement uses TRBV29-1 and TRBJ2-1; D is perhaps TRBD2 (6 bases). From germline, CDR1 is SQVTM and CDR2 ANQGSEA. The CDR3 is made up of 13 amino acids. The V end lost 8 bases, the J end lost 7 bases, and 18 bases lay between the germline ends. CDR3 sequence reads: CSLPTLGGNEQFF. The CDR3 nucleotides are TGCAGCCTCCCAACCCTGGGGGGTAATGAGCAGTTCTTC.

CDR3 amino acids: CASSQGGQYYGYTF. CDR3 coding DNA: TGTGCCAGCAGCCAAGGGGGGCAGTACTATGGCTACACCTTC. V is TRBV14 and J is TRBJ1-2, with a weak D call TRBD1 (6 bases). The CDR3 is 14 residues long. Per germline, CDR1 SGHDN and CDR2 FVKESK. With 1 base removed from V and 3 bases from J, the gap between germline ends came to 9 bases.

The chain recombines TRBV7-3 with TRBJ2-5, with TRBD2 as a possible D gene (6 bases). Trimming pared 5 bases from V and 7 bases from J, leaving 11 bases between. Germline V lookup: CDR1 SGHTA, CDR2 FQGTGA. The CDR3 extends over 12 amino acids. For the CDR3, the DNA is TGTGCCAGCAGCAACCAGGGAGGGACCCAGTACTTC. Translating it yields CASSNQGGTQYF.

This clonotype has more than one count but fewer than ten. The genes are TRBV19 and TRBJ2-7, with TRBD1 identical over 9 bases. Germline V gives CDR1 LNHDA, CDR2 SQIVND (reference sequence). The junction had 6 bases not matched to a gene; V was cut back by 3 bases and J by 3 bases. The CDR3 is made up of 15 amino acids. The CDR3 DNA reads TGTGCCAGTAGTATGTCCGGGACAGGGAGCTACGAGCAGTACTTC. Its protein is CASSMSGTGSYEQYF.

Concerning this clonotype itself: With a much larger clone just one base away, this may be a read error. The rearrangement joins TRBV3-1 to TRBJ2-3, with D hard to call. Trimming removed 0 bases at V and 2 bases at J, with 9 bases between. The germline V gene has CDR1 LGHDT and CDR2 YNNKEL (reference sequence). The CDR3 runs 15 residues. CDR3 sequence: CASSQDFEATDTQYF. The CDR3, as DNA: TGTGCCAGCAGCCAAGATTTCGAGGCCACAGATACGCAGTATTTT.

This clonotype was seen ten or more times. The chain combines TRBV10-3 with TRBJ2-7, with 10 nucleotides matching TRBD2. This CDR3 is built from 16 residues. The J segment lost 2 bases and the V segment lost 0 bases, leaving 4 bases of the junction unmatched. CDR1 is ENHRY and CDR2 is SYGVKD in the germline V gene. The CDR3 region is CAISESAGGDAYEQYF. The CDR3 region has the DNA TGTGCCATCAGTGAGTCAGCGGGAGGGGACGCCTACGAGCAGTACTTC.

This clonotype was counted many times. The genes are TRBV7-9 and TRBJ2-5; D may be TRBD2 (6 bases). This CDR3 has 15 amino acids. From germline, CDR1 is SEHNR and CDR2 FQNEAQ (reference sequence). Trimming shortened V by 3 bases and J by 1 base, and 12 bases separated the two germline ends. CDR3 residues: CASSLSSVTQETQYF. The CDR3 DNA is TGTGCCAGCAGCTTGTCTAGCGTTACCCAAGAGACCCAGTACTTC.

This clonotype showed up just a few times. The rearrangement links TRBV28 to TRBJ2-5; no firm D call. The V end lost 2 bases, the J end lost 1 base, and 8 bases lay between the germline ends. CDR1 MDHEN and CDR2 SYDVKM come from the germline V gene. The CDR3 covers 14 residues. CDR3 in amino acids: CASSLRQIQETQYF. In nucleotides, the CDR3 is TGTGCCAGCAGTTTAAGGCAAATCCAAGAGACCCAGTACTTC.

This clonotype showed up many times. The chain carries TRBV5-1 and TRBJ2-1; tentatively, D is TRBD2 (5 bases). With 0 bases removed from V and 4 bases from J, the gap between germline ends came to 11 bases. This CDR3 is built from 15 residues. Germline loops: CDR1 SGHRS, CDR2 YFSETQ. The CDR3 sequence is CASSLERAEYNEQFF. DNA for the CDR3: TGCGCCAGCAGCTTGGAGCGAGCGGAGTACAATGAGCAGTTCTTC.

There are a few counts of this clonotype. The gene calls are TRBV4-1 and TRBJ1-3; no firm D call. There are 15 residues in the CDR3. Germline loops: CDR1 MGHRA, CDR2 YSYEKL. The germline V and J ends were trimmed by 0 bases and 0 bases, with 6 bases remaining between them. The CDR3 loop reads CASSQETYSGNTIYF. DNA for the CDR3: TGCGCCAGCAGCCAAGAGACGTACTCTGGAAACACCATATATTTT.

This clonotype was picked up a small number of times. The chain recombines TRBV12-3 or TRBV12-4 with TRBJ1-5; no firm D call. V was trimmed by 3 bases and J by 5 bases, leaving 11 bases between them. There are 14 residues in the CDR3. This CDR3 is CASSLWGLDQPQHF. For the CDR3, the DNA is TGTGCCAGCAGTTTGTGGGGTTTAGATCAGCCCCAGCATTTT.

This clonotype was observed a few times. This chain joins TRBV2 and TRBJ2-3, with D maybe TRBD1 (7 bases). V lost 4 bases, J lost 0 bases, and 20 bases lay in between. Germline V gives CDR1 SNHLY, CDR2 FYNNEI. This CDR3 spans 18 amino acids. CDR3 loop: CASSVRRQGRGSTDTQYF. DNA for the CDR3: TGTGCCAGCAGTGTACGTAGACAGGGCCGGGGGAGCACAGATACGCAGTATTTT.